The entry that follows covers one T cell receptor beta chain sequence. Its antigen is as yet unknown. A read error may produce the germline difference seen at one junction end. The CDR3 has 17 amino acids. Germline lookup yields CDR1 LNHNV and CDR2 YYDKDF (reference sequence). The sample originates from a study of cytomegalovirus exposure and HLA in healthy donors. Whole-study findings and limits: Researchers reported that a few CMV-associated chains were confirmed in vitro as CMV antigen-specific. Cytomegalovirus association was assigned to approximately 160 TCR beta chains. A link between a missense DCLRE1C variant and TCR beta V- and J-gene trimming emerged from a later analysis.

Use of 60 Vbeta and 13 Jbeta primers characterized the PCR. The table came from immunoSEQ multiplex PCR; TCRdb's copy has only in-frame clones and leaves some out. Of about 130,000 clones listed, 65% to 80% are singletons. Material for sequencing was PBMCs. The chain recombines TRBV15 with TRBJ2-6, with 10 bases fitting TRBD1. This clonotype was sampled from a man aged 25 to 40 in good health and CMV-seronegative. CDR3 sequence (DNA): TGTGCCACCAGCATACCGACAGGGGGCCCTGGGGCCAACGGCCTGACTTTC. Its protein product is CATSIPTGGPGANGLTF.